This T cell receptor (beta chain) was sequenced for a study of cytomegalovirus exposure and HLA in healthy donors. Study-wide context: Early on, a data release was issued that held approximately 78 million unique TCRs from HLA-typed donors. Assignment to the Caucasian-associated ancestry cluster applied to approximately 80% of the 350 to 500 genotyped donors.

Concerning this clone: Its antigen is not identified.

J lost 5 bases, V lost 5 bases, and 7 bases had no gene match. Germline CDR1 reads SGHAT; CDR2 reads FQNNGV. This CDR3 is built from 14 residues. PCR amplification relied on 60 Vbeta primers (plus 13 Jbeta primers). This table comes from immunoSEQ multiplex PCR, and its TCRdb copy is limited to in-frame clones, with some not included. Its listing shows around 52,000 clones. Study findings and constraints: A few V segments could not be told apart, such as TRBV6-2 and TRBV6-3, and were left out.

This TCR derives from a man aged 35 to 55 in good health and CMV-seropositive. V gene TRBV11-2 combines with J gene TRBJ1-1; 8 nucleotides agree with TRBD1. The sequencing sample was made of PBMCs. The CDR3 region has the DNA TGTGCCAGCAGCCAAGGTACAGGGGGAACTGAAGCTTTCTTT. It yields the protein CASSQGTGGTEAFF.